A selection of T cell receptor beta chains follows, all from one sample in a study of blood T cell repertoires in COVID-19. Profiled with immunoSEQ multiplex PCR; TCRdb holds only in-frame clones, not every one. The sample carries about 62,000 clones, around 90% recorded once. The material sequenced was peripheral blood. Receptor source: a human donor in a cohort sampled during active COVID-19. CDR3s include the opening cysteine and the closing phenylalanine or tryptophan. The order of the fields is D gene, clone size, CDR3 length, J gene, V gene, CDR3 protein, CDR3 DNA. A D gene is named only where the DNA matches it firmly. A clone size is listed for some rows: how often the clone was seen (once, few, many), or a class if it is expanded.

>TRBD2|-|14|TRBJ2-3|TRBV19
CASTPRTSADTQYF
TGTGCCAGTACCCCCCGGACTAGCGCGGATACGCAGTATTTT
>-|-|13|TRBJ2-3|TRBV18
CASSPSRTDTQYF
TGTGCCAGCTCACCGTCCCGGACAGATACGCAGTATTTT
>TRBD2|-|15|TRBJ2-3|TRBV5-4
CASNLGGARTDTQYF
TGTGCCAGCAACCTCGGGGGGGCCAGGACAGATACGCAGTATTTT
>TRBD1|-|13|TRBJ1-2|TRBV6-5
CASRATGVGGYTF
TGTGCCAGCAGGGCCACAGGGGTAGGAGGCTACACCTTC
>-|-|13|TRBJ1-3|TRBV13
CASSLISGNTIYF
TGTGCCAGCAGCTTAATATCTGGAAACACCATATATTTT
>TRBD1|-|16|TRBJ1-5|TRBV28
CASSTPTGYLGQPQHF
TGTGCCAGCAGTACCCCGACAGGGTACTTGGGTCAGCCCCAGCATTTT
>-|-|15|TRBJ1-3|TRBV7-9
CASSPVLGDGNTIYF
TGTGCCAGCAGCCCGGTCTTAGGGGATGGAAACACCATATATTTT
>TRBD2|-|13|TRBJ2-1|TRBV30
CAWKGLAIDEQFF
TGTGCCTGGAAGGGACTAGCGATCGATGAGCAGTTCTTC
>TRBD1|-|12|TRBJ2-7|TRBV29-1
CSVTGTVTEQYF
TGCAGCGTTACCGGGACAGTGACCGAGCAGTACTTC
>TRBD2|-|14|TRBJ2-7|TRBV7-2
CASRPTSGGHEQYF
TGTGCCAGCAGGCCCACTAGCGGGGGGCACGAGCAGTACTTC
>-|-|14|TRBJ1-4|TRBV27
CASSRVATNEKLFF
TGTGCCAGCAGTCGGGTTGCAACTAATGAAAAACTGTTTTTT
>TRBD2|once|15|TRBJ2-1|TRBV27
CASSSAGGSYNEQFF
TGTGCCAGCAGTTCAGCGGGAGGGTCGTACAATGAGCAGTTCTTC
>-|-|15|TRBJ2-7|TRBV6-2/TRBV6-3
CASSYPEGLLYEQYF
TGTGCCAGCAGTTACCCAGAGGGCTTGCTCTACGAGCAGTACTTC
>-|-|13|TRBJ2-5|TRBV19
CASGVTGKRTQYF
TGTGCCAGTGGCGTAACAGGGAAGAGAACCCAGTACTTC
>-|-|15|TRBJ2-1|TRBV7-2
CASSRRSDSYNEQFF
TGTGCCAGCAGCCGTCGTAGCGACTCCTACAATGAGCAGTTCTTC
>TRBD1|few|16|TRBJ1-2|TRBV4-1
CASSQVRDRVPYGYTF
TGCGCCAGCAGCCAGGTCCGGGACAGGGTGCCTTATGGCTACACCTTC
>-|-|18|TRBJ1-6|TRBV21-1
CASILPRPGQRYNSPLHF
TGTGCCAGCATCCTTCCGCGACCGGGACAGAGATATAATTCACCCCTCCACTTT
>-|-|13|TRBJ1-1|TRBV7-3
CASRFEWNTEAFF
TGTGCCAGTCGTTTCGAGTGGAACACTGAAGCTTTCTTT
>-|-|15|TRBJ1-4|TRBV7-8
CASSLRTGANEKLFF
TGTGCCAGCAGCTTAAGGACGGGAGCTAATGAAAAACTGTTTTTT
>-|once|16|TRBJ1-2|TRBV21-1
CASSKSPEAPIYGYTF
TGTGCCAGCAGCAAATCCCCCGAAGCCCCTATCTATGGCTACACCTTC
>TRBD1|-|14|TRBJ1-2|TRBV12-5
CASGPTRQGDGYTF
TGTGCTAGTGGACCTACCCGACAGGGGGATGGCTACACCTTC
>-|-|14|TRBJ1-3|TRBV30
CACYMRSSGNTIYF
TGTGCCTGTTACATGAGGAGCTCTGGAAACACCATATATTTT
>TRBD2|-|15|TRBJ2-1|TRBV29-1
CSVDRAGGMMDEQFF
TGCAGCGTGGACAGAGCGGGAGGGATGATGGATGAGCAGTTCTTC
>TRBD2|once|19|TRBJ2-2|TRBV24-1
CATSEPQRAGGRGTGELFF
TGTGCCACCAGTGAACCCCAGCGAGCGGGGGGGCGAGGCACCGGGGAGCTGTTTTTT
>TRBD2|once|15|TRBJ2-3|TRBV19
CASSSQREPVDTQYF
TGTGCCAGTAGTAGCCAGCGGGAGCCAGTGGATACGCAGTATTTT
>TRBD2|-|11|TRBJ2-5|TRBV30
CAWGPGGTQYF
TGTGCCTGGGGCCCGGGGGGGACCCAGTACTTC
>-|-|14|TRBJ1-1|TRBV11-3
CASSAPFPGTEAFF
TGTGCCAGCAGCGCCCCGTTCCCGGGGACTGAAGCTTTCTTT
>TRBD2|-|18|TRBJ2-1|TRBV3-1/TRBV3-2
CASSQDSWERESYNEQFF
TGTGCCAGCAGCCAAGATTCTTGGGAGCGGGAGTCCTACAATGAGCAGTTCTTC
>TRBD2|-|15|TRBJ2-1|TRBV9
CASSVSGSPYNEQFF
TGTGCCAGCAGCGTTAGCGGGAGCCCATACAATGAGCAGTTCTTC
>-|-|13|TRBJ2-5|TRBV19
CASSEGGLETQYF
TGTGCCAGTAGTGAGGGGGGGCTGGAGACCCAGTACTTC
>TRBD1|-|15|TRBJ2-7|TRBV7-9
CASSVRQGETYEQYF
TGTGCCAGCAGCGTTAGACAGGGAGAAACCTACGAGCAGTACTTC
>-|once|12|TRBJ1-2|TRBV12-3/TRBV12-4
CASTERFIGYTF
TGTGCCAGCACCGAGCGTTTTATTGGCTACACCTTC
>-|-|17|TRBJ1-2|TRBV6-1
CASSDRGQPFGGYGYTF
TGTGCCAGCAGTGACAGGGGACAACCCTTCGGCGGCTATGGCTACACCTTC
>-|few|14|TRBJ1-5|TRBV5-8
CASSLALSLGPQHF
TGTGCCAGCAGCTTAGCGTTGAGCCTCGGGCCCCAGCATTTT
>-|-|13|TRBJ1-6|TRBV5-1
CACRTDYNSPLHF
TGCGCCTGCCGGACAGATTATAATTCACCCCTCCACTTT